This T cell receptor beta chain was sequenced in a study of T cells after yellow fever vaccination. Study observations and caveats: Post-booster samples contained most primary-vaccination clones (approximately 97% CD4, roughly 88% CD8).

In germline, CDR1 is MGHRA, CDR2 YSYEKL. The ends were cut back, 1 base at V and 8 bases at J, with 20 bases in the middle. This CDR3 is 17 amino acids long. TCRdb fed the 5' RACE reads into MiXCR, producing one record per CDR3 protein. The table shows roughly 96,000 distinct CDR3 sequences, with over 8% occurring only once. The receptor's source is a man younger than 35 who received the YFV17D yellow fever vaccine. This chain links TRBV4-1 with TRBJ2-2; D is uncertain. The sample in question was CD8+ T cells not binding an NS4B(214-222) dextramer, sorted from PBMCs, obtained less than 16 days after the first yellow fever vaccination. CDR3 in amino acids: CASSQVGTGNGPGELFF. The CDR3 DNA is TGCGCCAGCAGCCAAGTAGGAACGGGTAACGGCCCAGGGGAGCTGTTTTTT.